The 8 T cell receptor beta chains below all came from one sample that was sequenced in a study of graft-versus-host responses after intestinal transplantation. For these TCRs, the target antigens are not known. Produced via immunoSEQ multiplex PCR; TCRdb's table is partial and in-frame only. The table records tens of thousands of clones, about 93% of them present only once. The sequencing here drew on unstimulated CD8+ T cells sorted from spleen or lymph node cells, taken before intestinal transplant. The origin of the receptors is a human donor who received an intestinal transplant.

The rearrangement links TRBV5-1 to TRBJ1-4, with TRBD1 identical over 9 bases. The V gene end was trimmed by 7 bases and the J gene end by 5 bases; junction bases not matched to a gene: 12. The CDR3 is 16 residues long. Per the germline V gene, CDR1 is SGHRS and CDR2 is YFSETQ. This CDR3 reads CASRPGQGLSNEKLFF. The CDR3 DNA is TGCGCCAGCCGGCCGGGACAGGGTCTGAGCAATGAAAAACTGTTTTTT.

The chain is built from TRBV7-8 and TRBJ2-1; 14 bases agree with TRBD2. After removal of 3 bases from V and 2 bases from J, the junction contained 6 bases not matched to a gene. Germline CDR1 SGHVS, CDR2 FQNEAQ. The length of the CDR3 is 18 residues. In DNA form, the CDR3 reads TGTGCCAGCAGCTTTGGGGGGACTAGCGGGAGCCCCTACAATGAGCAGTTCTTC. Translating it yields CASSFGGTSGSPYNEQFF.

This clone was detected only a few times. V and J are TRBV19 and TRBJ1-6, with D perhaps TRBD1 (5 bases). Germline-derived CDR1 and CDR2 are LNHDA and SQIVND (reference sequence). The CDR3 runs to 19 residues. The V and J ends lost 2 bases and 8 bases respectively, with 25 bases between them. The CDR3 nucleotides are TGTGCCAGTAGTATAATACCTTGGGGGACGGGAGGTGGATATTCACCCCTCCACTTT. Protein product: CASSIIPWGTGGGYSPLHF. Filled out from reference TRBV19 and TRBJ1-6, the complete variable domain reads DGGITQSPKYLFRKEGQNVTLSCEQNLNHDAMYWYRQDPGQGLRLIYYSQIVNDFQKGDIAEGYSVSREKKESFPLTVTSAQKNPTAFYLCASSIIPWGTGGGYSPLHFGNGTRLTVT.

This chain uses TRBV19 with TRBJ2-3; TRBD2 matches 10 bases. The germline V gene has CDR1 LNHDA and CDR2 SQIVND (reference sequence). There are 14 residues in the CDR3. Germline trimming cut 9 bases from V and 4 bases from J; bases unmatched to any gene: 7. CDR3 protein: CASQREGGADTQYF. CDR3 DNA sequence: TGTGCCAGCCAGCGGGAGGGAGGGGCAGATACGCAGTATTTT.

The chain employs TRBV28 and TRBJ1-2, with 8 bases that match TRBD1. V lost 4 bases to trimming and J lost 6 bases; unmatched junction nucleotides: 10. The CDR3 runs 15 residues. The germline CDR1 and CDR2 sequences are MDHEN and SYDVKM. Here the CDR3 DNA reads TGTGCCAGCAGTTCCCCGAGGGGACAGGCGGATGGCTACACCTTC. Translating gives CASSSPRGQADGYTF.

The chain employs TRBV6-1 and TRBJ2-1; 8 bases agree with TRBD2. After removal of 6 bases from V and 5 bases from J, the junction contained 9 bases not matched to a gene. Germline loops: CDR1 MNHNS, CDR2 SASEGT. CDR3 length: 15 amino acids. The CDR3: CASSGGDMVHNEQFF. CDR3 DNA sequence: TGTGCCAGCAGCGGGGGGGACATGGTACACAATGAGCAGTTCTTC.

V gene TRBV7-9 combines with J gene TRBJ2-7; the D gene is possibly TRBD2 (6 bases). CDR3 length: 12 residues. Germline CDR1 reads SEHNR; CDR2 reads FQNEAQ (reference sequence). Between the trimmed V and J ends, which lost 5 bases and 4 bases, there was a span of 9 bases. DNA for the CDR3: TGTGCCAGCAGCCCGGGGGAATACGAGCAGTACTTC. Translating it yields CASSPGEYEQYF.

The chain joins TRBV9 to TRBJ2-3, with 8 positions matching TRBD1. Germline CDR1 is SGDLS and CDR2 is YYNGEE. V gave up 3 bases and J gave up 0 bases; unmatched junction bases: 3. The CDR3 is 15 amino acids. CDR3 sequence (DNA): TGTGCCAGCAGCGGGGACAGGTCAAGCACAGATACGCAGTATTTT. This codes for CASSGDRSSTDTQYF.